This T cell receptor (beta chain) emerged from a study of T cells after yellow fever vaccination. Template switching with 5'RACE generated the TCR cDNA and added a universal primer site and UMIs. TCRdb redid the calling of the 5' RACE reads with MiXCR, one entry per CDR3 protein. The table lists about 99,000 distinct CDR3 sequences, 5.8% of them singletons. The table lists this clonotype with many counts. As yet, its antigen is unknown. Notes on the study in general: Peaking on day 5 versus 15, the secondary response was faster but weaker. Re-detected after boosting: most primary clones, 96% of CD4 and 80% to 90% of CD8.

The receptor was isolated from a man between 18 and 35 years old who received the YFV17D yellow fever vaccine. The sequenced sample was CD8+ T cells sorted from PBMCs, obtained 10 days after the yellow fever booster vaccination.

CDR3: CASSLPSNEQFF. In DNA form, the CDR3 reads TGTGCCAGCAGTTTACCGTCCAATGAGCAGTTCTTC. This sequence joins TRBV12-3 or TRBV12-4 and TRBJ2-1; D ambiguous. V was pared by 2 bases and J by 6 bases, with 5 bases between. The CDR3 is 12 residues long.